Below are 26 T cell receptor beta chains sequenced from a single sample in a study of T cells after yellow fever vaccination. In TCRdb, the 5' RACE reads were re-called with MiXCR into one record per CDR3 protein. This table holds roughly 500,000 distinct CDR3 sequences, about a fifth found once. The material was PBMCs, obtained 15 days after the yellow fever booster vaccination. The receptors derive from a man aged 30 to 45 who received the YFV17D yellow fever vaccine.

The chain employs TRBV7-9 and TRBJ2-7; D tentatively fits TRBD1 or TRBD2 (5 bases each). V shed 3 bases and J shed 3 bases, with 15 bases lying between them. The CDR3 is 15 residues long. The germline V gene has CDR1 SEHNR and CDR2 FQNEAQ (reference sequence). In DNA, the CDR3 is TGTGCCAGCAGCTTGGCCGAGGGGAGTAGCTACGAGCAGTACTTC. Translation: CASSLAEGSSYEQYF.

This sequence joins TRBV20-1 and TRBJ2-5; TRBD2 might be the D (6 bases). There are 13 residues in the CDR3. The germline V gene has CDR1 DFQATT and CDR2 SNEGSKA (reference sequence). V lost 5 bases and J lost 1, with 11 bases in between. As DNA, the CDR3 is TGCAGTGCTGATAAGACTAGCCAAGAGACCCAGTACTTC. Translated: CSADKTSQETQYF.

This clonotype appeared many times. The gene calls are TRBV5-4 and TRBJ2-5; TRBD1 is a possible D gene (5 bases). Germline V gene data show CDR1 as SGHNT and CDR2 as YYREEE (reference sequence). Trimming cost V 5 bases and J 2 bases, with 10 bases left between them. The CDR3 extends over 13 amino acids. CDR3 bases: TGTGCCAGCAGTTTACGACAGCAAGAGACCCAGTACTTC. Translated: CASSLRQQETQYF. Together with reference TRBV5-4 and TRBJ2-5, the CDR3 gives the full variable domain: ETGVTQSPTHLIKTRGQQVTLRCSSQSGHNTVSWYQQALGQGPQFIFQYYREEENGRGNFPPRFSGLQFPNYSSELNVNALELDDSALYLCASSLRQQETQYFGPGTRLLVL.

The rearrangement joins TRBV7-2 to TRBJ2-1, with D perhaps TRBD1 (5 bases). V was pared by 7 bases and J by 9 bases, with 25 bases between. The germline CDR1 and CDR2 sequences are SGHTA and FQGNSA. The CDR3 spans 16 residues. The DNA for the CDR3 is TGTGCCAGCACCTCTCAAGGTCCAGGGTACTCGAGTGAGCAGTTCTTC. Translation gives CASTSQGPGYSSEQFF.

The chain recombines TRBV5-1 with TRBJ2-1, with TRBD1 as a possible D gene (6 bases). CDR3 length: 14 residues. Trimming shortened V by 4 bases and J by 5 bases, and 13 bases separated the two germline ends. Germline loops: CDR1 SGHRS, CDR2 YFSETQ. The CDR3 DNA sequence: TGCGCCAGCAGCGGATACCAGGGGAACAATGAGCAGTTCTTC. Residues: CASSGYQGNNEQFF.

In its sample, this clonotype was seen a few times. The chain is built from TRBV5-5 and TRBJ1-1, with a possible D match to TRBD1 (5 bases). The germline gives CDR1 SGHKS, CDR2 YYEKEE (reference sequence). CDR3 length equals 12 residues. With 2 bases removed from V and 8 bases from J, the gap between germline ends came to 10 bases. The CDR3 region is CASSFGGFEAFF. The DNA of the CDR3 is TGTGCCAGCAGCTTTGGGGGATTCGAAGCTTTCTTT. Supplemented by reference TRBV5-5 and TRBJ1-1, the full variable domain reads DAGVTQSPTHLIKTRGQQVTLRCSPISGHKSVSWYQQVLGQGPQFIFQYYEKEERGRGNFPDRFSARQFPNYSSELNVNALLLGDSALYLCASSFGGFEAFFGQGTRLTVV.

CDR3: CASSQAGPSYNEQFF. CDR3 in DNA: TGTGCCAGCAGCCAAGCTGGGCCCTCCTACAATGAGCAGTTCTTC. The V gene is TRBV14, the J gene TRBJ2-1; no firm D call. The germline gives CDR1 SGHDN, CDR2 FVKESK. V lost 1 base and J 0 bases, leaving 7 bases between the germline ends. The CDR3 is made up of 15 amino acids.

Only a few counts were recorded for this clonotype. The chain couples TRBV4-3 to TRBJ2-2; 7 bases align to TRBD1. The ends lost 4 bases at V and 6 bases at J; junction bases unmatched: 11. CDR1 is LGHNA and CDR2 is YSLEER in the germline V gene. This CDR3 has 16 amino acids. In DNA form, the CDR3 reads TGCGCCAGCAGCCCTAAGGTGGACAGGTACCCCGGGGAGCTGTTTTTT. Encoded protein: CASSPKVDRYPGELFF.

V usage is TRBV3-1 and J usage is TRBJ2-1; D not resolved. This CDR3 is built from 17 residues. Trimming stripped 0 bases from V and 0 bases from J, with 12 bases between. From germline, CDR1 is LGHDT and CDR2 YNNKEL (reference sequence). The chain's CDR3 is CASSQDRTSVSYNEQFF. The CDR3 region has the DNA TGTGCCAGCAGCCAAGATCGTACCTCCGTCTCCTACAATGAGCAGTTCTTC.

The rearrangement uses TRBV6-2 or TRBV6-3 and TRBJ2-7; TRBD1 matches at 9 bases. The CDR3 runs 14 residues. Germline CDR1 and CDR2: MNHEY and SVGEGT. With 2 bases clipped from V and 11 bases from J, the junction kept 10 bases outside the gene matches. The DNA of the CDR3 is TGTGCCAGCAGTTACCGGAAAAGGGACAGGGCTAAGTACTTC. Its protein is CASSYRKRDRAKYF.

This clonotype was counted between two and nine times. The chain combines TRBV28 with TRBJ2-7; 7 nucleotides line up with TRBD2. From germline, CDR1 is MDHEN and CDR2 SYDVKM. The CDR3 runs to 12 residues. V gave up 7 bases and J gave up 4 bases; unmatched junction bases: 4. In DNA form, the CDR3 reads TGTGCCAGCATGGGGAGGGTGTACGAGCAGTACTTC. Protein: CASMGRVYEQYF.

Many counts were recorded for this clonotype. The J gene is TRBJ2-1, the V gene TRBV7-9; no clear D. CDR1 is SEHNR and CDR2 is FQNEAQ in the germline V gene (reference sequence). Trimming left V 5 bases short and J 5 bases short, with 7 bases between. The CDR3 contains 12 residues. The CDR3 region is CASSKLDNEQFF. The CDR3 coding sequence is TGTGCCAGCAGCAAACTGGACAATGAGCAGTTCTTC.

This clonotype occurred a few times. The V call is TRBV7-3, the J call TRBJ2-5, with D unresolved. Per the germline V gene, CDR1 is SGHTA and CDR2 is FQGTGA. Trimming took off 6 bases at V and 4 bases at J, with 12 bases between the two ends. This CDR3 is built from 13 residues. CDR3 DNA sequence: TGTGCCAGCAGTCTTCGGTGGGGAGAGACCCAGTACTTC. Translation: CASSLRWGETQYF.

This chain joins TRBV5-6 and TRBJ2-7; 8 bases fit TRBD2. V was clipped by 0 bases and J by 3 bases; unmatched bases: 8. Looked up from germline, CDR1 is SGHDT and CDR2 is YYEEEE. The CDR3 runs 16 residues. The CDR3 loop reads CASSLGAAGVFYEQYF. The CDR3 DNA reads TGTGCCAGCAGCTTGGGAGCAGCGGGAGTGTTCTACGAGCAGTACTTC.

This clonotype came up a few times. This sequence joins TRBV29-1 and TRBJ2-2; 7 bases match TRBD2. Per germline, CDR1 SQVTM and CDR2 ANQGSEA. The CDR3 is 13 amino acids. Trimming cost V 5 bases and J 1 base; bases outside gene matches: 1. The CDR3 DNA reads TGCAGCGTTTCTAGCGGGAACACCGGGGAGCTGTTTTTT. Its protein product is CSVSSGNTGELFF.

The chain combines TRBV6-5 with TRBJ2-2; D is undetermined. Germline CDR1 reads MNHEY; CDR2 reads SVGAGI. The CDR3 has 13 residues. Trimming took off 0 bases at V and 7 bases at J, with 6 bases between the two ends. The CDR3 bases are TGTGCCAGCAGTTACTCGAACGGCGGGGAGCTGTTTTTT. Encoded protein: CASSYSNGGELFF.

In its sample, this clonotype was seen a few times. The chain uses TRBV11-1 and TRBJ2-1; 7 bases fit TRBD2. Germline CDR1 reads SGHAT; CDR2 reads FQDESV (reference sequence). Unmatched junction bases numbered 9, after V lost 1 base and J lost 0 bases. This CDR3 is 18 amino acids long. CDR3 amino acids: CASSLESSGLYSYNEQFF. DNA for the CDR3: TGTGCCAGCAGCTTAGAATCTAGCGGACTCTACTCCTACAATGAGCAGTTCTTC. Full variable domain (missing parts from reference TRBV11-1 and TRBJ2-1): EAEVAQSPRYKITEKSQAVAFWCDPISGHATLYWYRQILGQGPELLVQFQDESVVDDSQLPKDRFSAERLKGVDSTLKIQPAELGDSAMYLCASSLESSGLYSYNEQFFGPGTRLTVL.

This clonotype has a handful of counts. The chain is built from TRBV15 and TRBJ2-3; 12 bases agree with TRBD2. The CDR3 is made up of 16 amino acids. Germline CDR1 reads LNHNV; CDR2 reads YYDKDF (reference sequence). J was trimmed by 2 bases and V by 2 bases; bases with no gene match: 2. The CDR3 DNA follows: TGTGCCACCAGCAGAAGGACTAGCGGGGTCACAGATACGCAGTATTTT. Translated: CATSRRTSGVTDTQYF. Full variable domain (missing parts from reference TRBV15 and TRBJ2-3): DAMVIQNPRYQVTQFGKPVTLSCSQTLNHNVMYWYQQKSSQAPKLLFHYYDKDFNNEADTPDNFQSRRPNTSFCFLDIRSPGLGDTAMYLCATSRRTSGVTDTQYFGPGTRLTVL.

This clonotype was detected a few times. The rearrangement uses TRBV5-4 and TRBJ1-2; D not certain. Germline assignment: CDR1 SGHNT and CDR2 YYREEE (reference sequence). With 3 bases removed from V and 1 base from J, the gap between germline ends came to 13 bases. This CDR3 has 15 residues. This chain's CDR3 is CASSSPGALNYGYTF. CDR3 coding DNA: TGTGCCAGCAGCTCTCCAGGAGCCCTTAACTATGGCTACACCTTC.

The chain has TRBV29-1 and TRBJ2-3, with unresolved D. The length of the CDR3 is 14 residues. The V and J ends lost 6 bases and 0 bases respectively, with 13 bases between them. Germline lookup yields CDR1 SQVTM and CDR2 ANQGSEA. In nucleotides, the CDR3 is TGCAGCGTGGCAGACAAATCTAGCACAGATACGCAGTATTTT. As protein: CSVADKSSTDTQYF.

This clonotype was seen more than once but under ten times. The DNA of the CDR3 is TGTGCCAGCAAAGCAACCGGAGAGCAGTACTTC. Its translation: CASKATGEQYF. The chain combines TRBV25-1 with TRBJ2-7, with unresolved D. CDR1 and CDR2 (germline): MGHDK, SYGVNS. Trimming stripped 7 bases from V and 7 bases from J, with 11 bases between. This CDR3 has 11 amino acids.

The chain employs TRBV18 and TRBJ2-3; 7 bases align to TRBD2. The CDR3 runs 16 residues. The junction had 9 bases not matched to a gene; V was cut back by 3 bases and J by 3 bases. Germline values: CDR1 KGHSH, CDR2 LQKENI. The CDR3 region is CASSPGGSSGTDTQYF. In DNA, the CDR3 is TGTGCCAGCTCACCTGGCGGGAGTTCAGGTACAGATACGCAGTATTTT.

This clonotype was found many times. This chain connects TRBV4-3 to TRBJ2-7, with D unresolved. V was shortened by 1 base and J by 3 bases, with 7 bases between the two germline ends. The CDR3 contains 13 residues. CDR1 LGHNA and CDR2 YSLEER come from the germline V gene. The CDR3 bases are TGCGCCAGCAGCCAAGTTGGTGGCTACGAGCAGTACTTC. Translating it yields CASSQVGGYEQYF.

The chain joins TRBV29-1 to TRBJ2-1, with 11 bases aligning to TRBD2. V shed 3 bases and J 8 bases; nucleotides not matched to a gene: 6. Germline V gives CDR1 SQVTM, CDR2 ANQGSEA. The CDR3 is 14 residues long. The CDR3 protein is CSVDLAGGDYEQFF. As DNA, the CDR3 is TGCAGCGTTGATCTAGCGGGAGGCGACTATGAGCAGTTCTTC.

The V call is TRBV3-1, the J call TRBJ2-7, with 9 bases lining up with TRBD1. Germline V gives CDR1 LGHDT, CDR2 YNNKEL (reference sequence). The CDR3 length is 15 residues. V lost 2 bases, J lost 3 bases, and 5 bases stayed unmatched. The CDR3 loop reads CASSQFRTGVYEQYF. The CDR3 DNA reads TGTGCCAGCAGCCAATTTCGGACAGGGGTCTACGAGCAGTACTTC.

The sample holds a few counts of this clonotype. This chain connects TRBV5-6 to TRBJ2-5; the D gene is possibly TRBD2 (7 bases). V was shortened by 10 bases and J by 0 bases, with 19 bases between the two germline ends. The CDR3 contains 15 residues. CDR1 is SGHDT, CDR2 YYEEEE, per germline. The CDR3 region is CADGRGGNNQETQYF. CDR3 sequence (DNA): TGTGCCGACGGAAGGGGGGGGAATAACCAAGAGACCCAGTACTTC.